These 9 T cell receptor beta chains share one sample of origin, sequenced in a study of early T cells in non-severe SARS-CoV-2 infection (dated by TCRdb to the early 2020s). Library method: 5' RACE. The instrument given in TCRdb is NextSeq 500. In TCRdb, the public reads were trimmed at Q25 with fastp and aligned with MiXCR, with productive beta chains retained. Records with the same CDR3 protein are collapsed into one entry carrying the most frequent genes and DNA. The table for this sample lists over 50,000 distinct CDR3 sequences; 10% to 13% of them were counted only once. The ten largest clones represent 1.7% of the sample. Specimen: whole blood. The receptors were sampled from an adult who was a healthcare worker with PCR-confirmed SARS-CoV-2 infection or an uninfected control (not recorded which).

This clonotype has a count of ten or more. V gene TRBV6-1 combines with J gene TRBJ2-3, with 11 bases aligning to TRBD2. CDR3 length: 18 amino acids. Per the germline V gene, CDR1 is MNHNS and CDR2 is SASEGT. Trimming removed 6 bases from V and 0 bases from J; junction bases left unmatched: 11. In DNA, the CDR3 is TGTGCCAGCAGCCCAATCGGGACTAGCGGCCCTAGCACAGATACGCAGTATTTT. Translated: CASSPIGTSGPSTDTQYF.

This clonotype occurred many times. This chain uses TRBV27 with TRBJ2-3; D possibly uses TRBD1 or TRBD2 (5 bases each). CDR1 is MNHEY, CDR2 SMNVEV, per germline (reference sequence). This CDR3 spans 11 amino acids. Trimming took off 6 bases at V and 11 bases at J, with 12 bases between the two ends. The CDR3 nucleotides read TGTGCCAGCAGGGGGACCTCTCAGCAGTATTTT. This codes for CASRGTSQQYF.

There are a few counts of this clonotype. The chain joins TRBV3-1 to TRBJ2-5; D unclear. Germline V gives CDR1 LGHDT, CDR2 YNNKEL (reference sequence). Trimming pared 3 bases from V and 4 bases from J, leaving 6 bases between. The CDR3 has 12 amino acids. The CDR3 spells CASSQVGETQYF. The DNA for the CDR3 is TGTGCCAGCAGCCAGGTGGGAGAGACCCAGTACTTC.

This clonotype was found many times. The CDR3 loop reads CSASAGQGAAQPQHF. The DNA of the CDR3 is TGCAGTGCTTCGGCAGGACAGGGGGCCGCTCAGCCCCAGCATTTT. The chain is built from TRBV20-1 and TRBJ1-5; 11 bases match TRBD1. The CDR3 consists of 15 residues. CDR1 is DFQATT, CDR2 SNEGSKA, per germline (reference sequence). V shed 5 bases, J shed 6 bases, and the junction held 9 bases outside the gene matches.

Only a few counts were recorded for this clonotype. The chain uses TRBV7-2 and TRBJ2-5; TRBD1 matches at 7 bases. With V trimmed by 5 bases and J by 5 bases, 5 bases remained unmatched. The CDR3 runs to 13 residues. CDR1 is SGHTA, CDR2 FQGNSA, per germline. The CDR3: CASSRGQSETQYF. DNA for the CDR3: TGTGCCAGCAGCCGGGGACAGTCGGAGACCCAGTACTTC.

This clonotype was observed many times. The chain joins TRBV12-3 or TRBV12-4 to TRBJ2-6; D not certain. There are 14 residues in the CDR3. Between the trimmed V and J ends, which lost 5 bases and 1 base, there was a span of 6 bases. This chain's CDR3 is CASSSSSGANVLTF. The CDR3 region has the DNA TGTGCCAGCAGTAGCTCTTCTGGGGCCAACGTCCTGACTTTC.

This chain joins TRBV29-1 and TRBJ2-5; D is unresolved. Germline V gene data show CDR1 as SQVTM and CDR2 as ANQGSEA. CDR3 size: 13 residues. V gave up 2 bases and J gave up 5 bases, with 12 bases separating them. Here the CDR3 DNA reads TGCAGCGTTGAACTATCGAACCCGGAGACCCAGTACTTC. Protein product: CSVELSNPETQYF.

This clonotype turned up a few times. V and J are TRBV12-3 or TRBV12-4 and TRBJ1-6; no firm D call. The length of the CDR3 is 15 residues. Deletions cut 2 bases from V and 7 bases from J, with 12 bases between. The CDR3 region is CASSLTGPKNSPLHF. CDR3 bases: TGTGCCAGCAGTTTAACCGGACCTAAGAATTCACCCCTCCACTTT.

This clonotype was seen many times. The chain combines TRBV4-1 with TRBJ2-7, with D unclear. The V end lost 1 base, the J end lost 1 base, and 11 bases lay between the germline ends. The CDR3 runs 15 residues. Germline V CDR1 and CDR2: MGHRA, YSYEKL. The CDR3, as DNA: TGCGCCAGCAGCCAAGGGGCACATGGATCCTACGAGCAGTACTTC. Its translation: CASSQGAHGSYEQYF.